The present T cell receptor (beta chain) was sequenced within a study of blood T cell repertoires in COVID-19. Assay used: immunoSEQ multiplex PCR; TCRdb lists only in-frame clones, some missing. Of some 190,000 clones listed, approximately 88% are singletons. Participants were aged about 18 to 90 years, lived in over 20 US areas, and enrolled virtually. Two negative PCRs, clearance, or symptom resolution were required of recovered Cohort 3 donors. Only one count was recorded for this clone. The trim removed 9 bases at V and 7 bases at J, leaving 9 bases unmatched. The CDR3 extends over 13 amino acids. Germline V gene data show CDR1 as LNHDA and CDR2 as SQIVND (reference sequence).

The TCR sequence derives from a woman aged 25 to 39 who had recovered from COVID-19. The chain has TRBV19 and TRBJ2-1; 7 positions agree with TRBD1. The sequenced material came from PBMCs or T cells enriched from blood (not recorded which). The CDR3: CASHVQGTNEQFF. The CDR3 DNA reads TGTGCCAGCCATGTACAGGGGACAAATGAGCAGTTCTTC.